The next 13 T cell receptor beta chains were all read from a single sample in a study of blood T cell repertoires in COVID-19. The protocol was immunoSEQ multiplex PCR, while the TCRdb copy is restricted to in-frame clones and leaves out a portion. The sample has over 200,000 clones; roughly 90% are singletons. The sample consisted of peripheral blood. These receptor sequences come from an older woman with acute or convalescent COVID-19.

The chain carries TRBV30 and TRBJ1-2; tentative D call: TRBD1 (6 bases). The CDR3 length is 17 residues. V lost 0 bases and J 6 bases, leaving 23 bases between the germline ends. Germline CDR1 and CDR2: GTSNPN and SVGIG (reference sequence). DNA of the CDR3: TGTGCCTGGAGTGTAAGAGCCCCATCGCGGGGGGCCCATGGCTACACCTTC. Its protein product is CAWSVRAPSRGAHGYTF.

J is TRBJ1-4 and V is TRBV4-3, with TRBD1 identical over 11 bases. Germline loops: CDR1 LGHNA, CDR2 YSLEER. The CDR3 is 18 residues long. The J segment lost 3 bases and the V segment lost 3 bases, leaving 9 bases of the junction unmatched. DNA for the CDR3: TGCGCCAGCAGCCAGGGGACAGGGGGATTTCGTCCTAATGAAAAACTGTTTTTT. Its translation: CASSQGTGGFRPNEKLFF.

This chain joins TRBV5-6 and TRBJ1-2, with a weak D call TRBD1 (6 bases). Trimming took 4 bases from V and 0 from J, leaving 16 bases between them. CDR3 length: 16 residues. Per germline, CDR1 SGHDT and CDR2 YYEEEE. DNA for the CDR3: TGTGCCAGCAGCCAAGCGGGCGGGGGCTCTAACTATGGCTACACCTTC. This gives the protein CASSQAGGGSNYGYTF.

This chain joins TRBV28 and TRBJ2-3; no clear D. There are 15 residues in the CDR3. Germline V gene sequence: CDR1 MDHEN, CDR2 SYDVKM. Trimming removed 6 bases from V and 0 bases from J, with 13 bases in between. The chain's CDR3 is CASSLLAASTDTQYF. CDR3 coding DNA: TGTGCCAGCAGCCTCCTGGCGGCTAGCACAGATACGCAGTATTTT. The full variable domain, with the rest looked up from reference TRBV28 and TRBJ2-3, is DVKVTQSSRYLVKRTGEKVFLECVQDMDHENMFWYRQDPGLGLRLIYFSYDVKMKEKGDIPEGYSVSREKKERFSLILESASTNQTSMYLCASSLLAASTDTQYFGPGTRLTVL.

The CDR3 protein is CAISDHGQNQPQHF. For the CDR3, the DNA is TGTGCCATCAGTGACCATGGGCAAAATCAGCCCCAGCATTTT. The chain couples TRBV10-3 to TRBJ1-5; no firm D call. Germline V gene data show CDR1 as ENHRY and CDR2 as SYGVKD. This CDR3 has 14 residues. V shed 3 bases and J shed 4 bases, with 10 bases lying between them.

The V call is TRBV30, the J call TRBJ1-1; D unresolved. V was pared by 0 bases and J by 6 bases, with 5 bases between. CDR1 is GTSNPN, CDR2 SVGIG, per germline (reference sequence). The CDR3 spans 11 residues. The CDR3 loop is CAWSVYSEAFF. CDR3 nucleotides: TGTGCCTGGAGTGTCTATTCTGAAGCTTTCTTT.

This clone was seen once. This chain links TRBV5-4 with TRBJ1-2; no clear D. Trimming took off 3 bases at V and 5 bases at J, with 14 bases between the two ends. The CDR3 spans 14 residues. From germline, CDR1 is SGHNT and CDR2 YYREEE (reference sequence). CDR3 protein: CASSSNRQEYGYTF. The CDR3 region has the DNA TGTGCCAGCAGCTCCAATCGACAAGAATATGGCTACACCTTC.

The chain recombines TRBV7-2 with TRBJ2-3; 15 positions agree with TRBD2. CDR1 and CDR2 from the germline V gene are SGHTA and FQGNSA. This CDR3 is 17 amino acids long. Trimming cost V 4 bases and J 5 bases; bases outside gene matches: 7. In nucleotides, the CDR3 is TGTGCCAGCAGCTCCGTCGGGACTAGCGGGAGGCTAGATACGCAGTATTTT. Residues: CASSSVGTSGRLDTQYF.

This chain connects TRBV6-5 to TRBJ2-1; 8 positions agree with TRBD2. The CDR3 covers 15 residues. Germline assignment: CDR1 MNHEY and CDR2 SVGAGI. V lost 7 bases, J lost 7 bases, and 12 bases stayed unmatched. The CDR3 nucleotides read TGTGCCAGCAAAGCCTCGGGACTAGTGAGTAATGAGCAGTTCTTC. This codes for CASKASGLVSNEQFF.

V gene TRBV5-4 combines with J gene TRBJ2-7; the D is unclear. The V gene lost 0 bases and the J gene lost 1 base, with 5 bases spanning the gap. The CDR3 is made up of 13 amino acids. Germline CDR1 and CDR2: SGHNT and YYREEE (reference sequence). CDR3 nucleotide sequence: TGTGCCAGCAGCTTGGGAGCGTCCTACGAGCAGTACTTC. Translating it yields CASSLGASYEQYF. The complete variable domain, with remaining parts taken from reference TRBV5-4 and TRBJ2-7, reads ETGVTQSPTHLIKTRGQQVTLRCSSQSGHNTVSWYQQALGQGPQFIFQYYREEENGRGNFPPRFSGLQFPNYSSELNVNALELDDSALYLCASSLGASYEQYFGPGTRLTVT.

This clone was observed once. CDR3 DNA sequence: TGCAGCGCCGGTCCAGGGAACTATGGCTACACCTTC. It translates to CSAGPGNYGYTF. The J gene is TRBJ1-2, the V gene TRBV29-1; D is perhaps TRBD1 (5 bases). Germline V CDR1 and CDR2: SQVTM, ANQGSEA. V lost 7 bases and J 2 bases, leaving 11 bases between the germline ends. This CDR3 spans 12 amino acids.

Here the CDR3 reads CASSSRQAPFGYTF. In DNA, the CDR3 is TGTGCCAGCAGTAGTCGACAGGCTCCTTTCGGCTACACCTTC. The V call is TRBV21-1, the J call TRBJ1-2; the D call of TRBD1 is as the table states it, not checked on the DNA. TRBV21-1 is recorded as a pseudogene. This CDR3 contains 14 residues.

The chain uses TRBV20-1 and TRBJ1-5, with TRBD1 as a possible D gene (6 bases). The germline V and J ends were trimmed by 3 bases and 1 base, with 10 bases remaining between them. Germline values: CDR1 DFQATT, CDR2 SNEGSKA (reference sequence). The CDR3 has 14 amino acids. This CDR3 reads CSASSGVSNQPQHF. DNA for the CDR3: TGCAGTGCTAGTTCAGGGGTAAGCAATCAGCCCCAGCATTTT.